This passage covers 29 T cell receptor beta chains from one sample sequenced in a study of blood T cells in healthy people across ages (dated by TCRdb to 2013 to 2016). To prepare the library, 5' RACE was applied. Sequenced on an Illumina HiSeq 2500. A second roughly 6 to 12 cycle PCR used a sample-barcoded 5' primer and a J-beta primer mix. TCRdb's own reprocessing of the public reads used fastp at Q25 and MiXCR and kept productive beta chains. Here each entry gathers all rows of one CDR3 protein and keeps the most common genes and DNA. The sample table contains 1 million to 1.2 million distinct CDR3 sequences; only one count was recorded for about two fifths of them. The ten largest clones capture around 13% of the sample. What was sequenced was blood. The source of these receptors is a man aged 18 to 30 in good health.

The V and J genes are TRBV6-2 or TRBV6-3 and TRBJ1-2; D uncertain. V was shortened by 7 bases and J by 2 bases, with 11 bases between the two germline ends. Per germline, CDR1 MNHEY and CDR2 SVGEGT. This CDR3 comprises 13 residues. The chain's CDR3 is CASTPEDNYGYTF. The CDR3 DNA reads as TGTGCCAGCACCCCTGAGGACAACTATGGCTACACCTTC.

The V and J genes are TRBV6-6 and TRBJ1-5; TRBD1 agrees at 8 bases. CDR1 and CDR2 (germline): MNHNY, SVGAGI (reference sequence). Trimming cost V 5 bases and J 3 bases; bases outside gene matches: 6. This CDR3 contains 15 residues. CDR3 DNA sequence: TGTGCCAGCAGTACAGACAGGGGAACCAATCAGCCCCAGCATTTT. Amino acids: CASSTDRGTNQPQHF.

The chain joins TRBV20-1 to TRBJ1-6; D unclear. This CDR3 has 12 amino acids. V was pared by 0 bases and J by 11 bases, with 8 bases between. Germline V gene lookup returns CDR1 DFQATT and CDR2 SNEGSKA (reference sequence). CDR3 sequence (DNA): TGCAGTGCTAGAGATGAGACGCCACCCCTCCACTTT. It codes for CSARDETPPLHF.

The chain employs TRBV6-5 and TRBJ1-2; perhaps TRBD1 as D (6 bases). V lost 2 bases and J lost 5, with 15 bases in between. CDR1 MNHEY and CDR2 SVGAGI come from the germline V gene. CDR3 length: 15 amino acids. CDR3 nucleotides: TGTGCCAGCAGTTACATGGGCAGGGGTAGTTATGGCTACACCTTC. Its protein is CASSYMGRGSYGYTF.

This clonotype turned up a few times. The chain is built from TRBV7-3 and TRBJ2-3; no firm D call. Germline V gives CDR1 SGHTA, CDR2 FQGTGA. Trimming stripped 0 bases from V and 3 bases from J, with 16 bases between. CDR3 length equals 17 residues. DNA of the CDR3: TGTGCCAGCAGCTTAACCGGTCCAGCGATGGGGACAGATACGCAGTATTTT. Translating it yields CASSLTGPAMGTDTQYF.

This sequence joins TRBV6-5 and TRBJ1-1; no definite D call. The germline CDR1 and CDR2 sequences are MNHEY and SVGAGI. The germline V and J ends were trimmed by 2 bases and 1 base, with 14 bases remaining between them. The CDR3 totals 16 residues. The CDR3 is CASSYGYVTTNTEAFF. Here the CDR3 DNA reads TGTGCCAGCAGTTACGGTTACGTAACAACGAACACTGAAGCTTTCTTT.

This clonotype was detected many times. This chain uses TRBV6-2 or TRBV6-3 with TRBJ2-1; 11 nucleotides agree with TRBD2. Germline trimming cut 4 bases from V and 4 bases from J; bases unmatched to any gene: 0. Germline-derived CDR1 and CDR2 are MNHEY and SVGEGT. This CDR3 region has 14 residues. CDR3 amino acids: CASSWTSGYNEQFF. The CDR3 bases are TGTGCCAGCAGTTGGACTAGCGGGTACAATGAGCAGTTCTTC.

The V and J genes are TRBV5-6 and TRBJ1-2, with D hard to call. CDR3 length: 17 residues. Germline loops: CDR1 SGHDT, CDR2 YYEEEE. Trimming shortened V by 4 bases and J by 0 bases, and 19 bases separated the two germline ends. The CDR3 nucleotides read TGTGCCAGCAGCGCCTACAAGACGGCCTTTCCTAACTATGGCTACACCTTC. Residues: CASSAYKTAFPNYGYTF.

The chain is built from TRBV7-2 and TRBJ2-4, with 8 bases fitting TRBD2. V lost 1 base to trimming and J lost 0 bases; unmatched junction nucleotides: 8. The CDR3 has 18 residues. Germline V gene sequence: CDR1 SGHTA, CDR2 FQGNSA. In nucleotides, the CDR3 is TGTGCCAGCAGCTTAGTGGGTAGCGGGGTGCTAGCCAAAAACATTCAGTACTTC. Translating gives CASSLVGSGVLAKNIQYF.

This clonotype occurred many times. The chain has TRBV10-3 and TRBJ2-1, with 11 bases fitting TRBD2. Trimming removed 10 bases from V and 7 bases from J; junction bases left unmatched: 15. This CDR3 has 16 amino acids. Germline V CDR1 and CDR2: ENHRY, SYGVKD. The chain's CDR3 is CATRLGTSGLPNEQFF. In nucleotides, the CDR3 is TGTGCCACCAGACTCGGGACTAGCGGTTTGCCGAATGAGCAGTTCTTC.

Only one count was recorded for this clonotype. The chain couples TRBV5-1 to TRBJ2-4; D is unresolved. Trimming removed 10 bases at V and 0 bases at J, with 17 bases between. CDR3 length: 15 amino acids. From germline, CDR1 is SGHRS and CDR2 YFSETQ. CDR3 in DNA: TGCGCCGGCAAAAAATCAACACTAGCCAAAAACATTCAGTACTTC. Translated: CAGKKSTLAKNIQYF.

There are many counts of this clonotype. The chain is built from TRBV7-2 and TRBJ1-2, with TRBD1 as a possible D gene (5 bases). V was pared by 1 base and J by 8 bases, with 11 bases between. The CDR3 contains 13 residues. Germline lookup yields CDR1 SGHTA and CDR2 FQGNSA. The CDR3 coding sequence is TGTGCCAGCAGCTTAGAATTCGGGGGAGGCTACACCTTC. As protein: CASSLEFGGGYTF.

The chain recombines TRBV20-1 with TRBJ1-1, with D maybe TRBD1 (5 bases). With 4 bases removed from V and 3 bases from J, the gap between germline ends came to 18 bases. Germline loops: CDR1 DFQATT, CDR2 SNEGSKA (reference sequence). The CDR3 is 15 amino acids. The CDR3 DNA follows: TGCAGTGCTACCCAGGGAGGGTGGGGGGACACTGAAGCTTTCTTT. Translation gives CSATQGGWGDTEAFF.

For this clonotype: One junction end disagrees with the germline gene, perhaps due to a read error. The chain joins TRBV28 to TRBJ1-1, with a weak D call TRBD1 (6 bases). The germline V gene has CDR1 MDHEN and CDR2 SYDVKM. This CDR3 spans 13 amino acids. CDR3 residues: CTSRPGQLPVAFF. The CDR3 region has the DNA TGTACCAGCCGCCCGGGACAACTCCCGGTCGCTTTCTTT.

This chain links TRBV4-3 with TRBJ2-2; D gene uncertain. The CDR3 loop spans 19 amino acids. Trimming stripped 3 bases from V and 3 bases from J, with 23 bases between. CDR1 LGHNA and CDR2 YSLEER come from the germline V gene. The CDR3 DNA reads TGCGCCAGCAGCCACGCTCCGATCGACGGACGGACCTACACCGGGGAGCTGTTTTTT. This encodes CASSHAPIDGRTYTGELFF.

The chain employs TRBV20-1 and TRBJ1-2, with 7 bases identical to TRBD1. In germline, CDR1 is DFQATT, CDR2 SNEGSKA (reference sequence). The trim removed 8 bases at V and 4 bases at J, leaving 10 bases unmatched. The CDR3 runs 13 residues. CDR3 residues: CSPTGQLAYGYTF. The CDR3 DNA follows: TGCAGTCCAACGGGACAGTTGGCCTATGGCTACACCTTC.

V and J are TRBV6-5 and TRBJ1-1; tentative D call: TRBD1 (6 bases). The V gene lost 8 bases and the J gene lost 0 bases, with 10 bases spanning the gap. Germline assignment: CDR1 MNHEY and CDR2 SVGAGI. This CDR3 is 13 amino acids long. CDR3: CASYRALNTEAFF. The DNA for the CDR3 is TGTGCCAGCTACAGGGCTCTGAACACTGAAGCTTTCTTT.

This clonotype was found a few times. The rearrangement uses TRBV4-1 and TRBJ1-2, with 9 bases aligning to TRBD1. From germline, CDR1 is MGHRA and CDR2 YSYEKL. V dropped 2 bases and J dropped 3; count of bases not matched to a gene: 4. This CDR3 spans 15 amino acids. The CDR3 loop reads CASSQPGTGYYGYTF. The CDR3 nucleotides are TGCGCCAGCAGCCAACCCGGGACAGGGTACTATGGCTACACCTTC.

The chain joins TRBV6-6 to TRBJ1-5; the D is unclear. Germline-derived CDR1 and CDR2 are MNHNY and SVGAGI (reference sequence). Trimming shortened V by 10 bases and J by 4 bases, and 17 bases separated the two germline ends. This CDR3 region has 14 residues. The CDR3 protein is CATLIGGGNQPQHF. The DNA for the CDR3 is TGTGCCACTTTGATCGGCGGTGGGAATCAGCCCCAGCATTTT.

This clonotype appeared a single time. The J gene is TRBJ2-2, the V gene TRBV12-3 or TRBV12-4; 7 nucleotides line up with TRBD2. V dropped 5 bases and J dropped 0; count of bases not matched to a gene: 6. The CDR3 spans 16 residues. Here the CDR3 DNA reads TGTGCCAGCAGTCCCACCGGGACTACGAACACCGGGGAGCTGTTTTTT. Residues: CASSPTGTTNTGELFF.

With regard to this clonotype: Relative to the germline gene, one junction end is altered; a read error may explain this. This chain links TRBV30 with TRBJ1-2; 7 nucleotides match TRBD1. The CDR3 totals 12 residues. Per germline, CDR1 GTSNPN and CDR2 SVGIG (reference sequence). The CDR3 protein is CAWSLTGFGHTF. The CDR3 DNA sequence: TGTGCCTGGAGTCTGACAGGGTTTGGCCACACCTTC.

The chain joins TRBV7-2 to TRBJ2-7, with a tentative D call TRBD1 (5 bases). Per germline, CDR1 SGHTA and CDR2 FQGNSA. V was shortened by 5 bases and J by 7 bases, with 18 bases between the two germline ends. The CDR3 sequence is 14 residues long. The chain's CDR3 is CASSLSDGHNEQYF. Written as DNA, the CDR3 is TGTGCCAGCAGCCTAAGTGACGGACACAATGAGCAGTACTTC.

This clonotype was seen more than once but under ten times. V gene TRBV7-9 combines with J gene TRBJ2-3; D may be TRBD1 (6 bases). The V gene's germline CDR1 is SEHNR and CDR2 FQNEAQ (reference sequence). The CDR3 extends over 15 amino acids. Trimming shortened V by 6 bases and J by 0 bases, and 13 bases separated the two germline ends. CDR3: CASSRRQASTDTQYF. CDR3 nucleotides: TGTGCCAGCAGTCGTAGACAGGCAAGCACAGATACGCAGTATTTT.

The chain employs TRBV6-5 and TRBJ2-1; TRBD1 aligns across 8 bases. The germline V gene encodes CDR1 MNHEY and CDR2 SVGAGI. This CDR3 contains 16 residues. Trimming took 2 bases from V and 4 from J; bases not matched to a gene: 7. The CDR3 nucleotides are TGTGCCAGCAGTTACGAAGCAGGGGGCGCGTACAATGAGCAGTTCTTC. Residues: CASSYEAGGAYNEQFF.

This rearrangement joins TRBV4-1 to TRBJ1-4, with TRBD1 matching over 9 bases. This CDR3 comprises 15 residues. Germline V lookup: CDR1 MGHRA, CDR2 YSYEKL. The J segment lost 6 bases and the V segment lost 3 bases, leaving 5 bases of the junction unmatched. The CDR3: CASSHGDRVDEKLFF. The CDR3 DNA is TGCGCCAGCAGCCACGGGGACAGGGTTGATGAAAAACTGTTTTTT.

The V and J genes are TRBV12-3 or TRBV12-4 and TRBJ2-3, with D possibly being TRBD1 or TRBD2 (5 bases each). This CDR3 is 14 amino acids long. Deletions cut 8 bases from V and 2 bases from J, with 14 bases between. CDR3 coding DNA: TGTGCCAGCGGAGGACACCGGTCCACAGATACGCAGTATTTT. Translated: CASGGHRSTDTQYF.

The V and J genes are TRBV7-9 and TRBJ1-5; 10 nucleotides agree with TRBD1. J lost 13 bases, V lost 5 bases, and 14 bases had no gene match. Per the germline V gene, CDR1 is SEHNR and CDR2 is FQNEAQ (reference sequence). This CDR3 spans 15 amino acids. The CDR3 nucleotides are TGTGCCAGCAGCGCAAACTCCGGGACAGGGGCACCTCAGCATTTT. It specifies CASSANSGTGAPQHF.

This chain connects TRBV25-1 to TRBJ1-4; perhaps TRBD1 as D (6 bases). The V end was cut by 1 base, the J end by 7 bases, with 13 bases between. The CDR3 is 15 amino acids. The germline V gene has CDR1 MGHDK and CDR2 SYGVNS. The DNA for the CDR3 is TGTGCCAGCAGTGAATTTGACAGGCGTCGTGAAAAACTGTTTTTT. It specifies CASSEFDRRREKLFF.

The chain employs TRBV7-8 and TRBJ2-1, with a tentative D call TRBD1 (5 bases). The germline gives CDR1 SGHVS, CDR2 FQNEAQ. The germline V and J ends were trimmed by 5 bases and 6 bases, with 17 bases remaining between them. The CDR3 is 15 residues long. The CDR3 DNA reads TGTGCCAGCAGCCGTACAGTGAGTGGGGCCAATGAGCAGTTCTTC. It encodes CASSRTVSGANEQFF.